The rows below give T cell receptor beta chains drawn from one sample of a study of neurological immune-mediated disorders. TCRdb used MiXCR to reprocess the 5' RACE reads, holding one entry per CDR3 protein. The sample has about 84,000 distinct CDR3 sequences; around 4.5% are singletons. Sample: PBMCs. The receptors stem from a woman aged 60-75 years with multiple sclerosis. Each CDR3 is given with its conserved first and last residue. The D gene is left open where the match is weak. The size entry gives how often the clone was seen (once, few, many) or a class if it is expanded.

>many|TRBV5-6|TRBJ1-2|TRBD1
CASSSVGTASYGYTF
TGTGCCAGCAGTTCGGTAGGGACAGCCTCCTATGGCTACACCTTC
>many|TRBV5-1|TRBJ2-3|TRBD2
CASSKSGGTNTDTQYF
TGCGCCAGCAGCAAAAGCGGGGGAACGAACACAGATACGCAGTATTTT
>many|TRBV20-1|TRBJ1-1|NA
CSARHRTHTEAFF
TGCAGTGCCAGGCACAGGACTCACACTGAAGCTTTCTTT
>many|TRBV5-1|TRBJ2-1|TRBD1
CASSAQGALYNEQFF
TGCGCCAGCAGCGCCCAGGGGGCATTGTACAATGAGCAGTTCTTC
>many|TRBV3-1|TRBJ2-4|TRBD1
CASSQARGLGNIQYF
TGTGCCAGCAGCCAAGCAAGGGGGCTTGGAAACATTCAGTACTTC
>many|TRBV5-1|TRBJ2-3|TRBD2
CASSIGLALHTDTQYF
TGCGCCAGCAGCATCGGACTAGCGCTACACACAGATACGCAGTATTTT
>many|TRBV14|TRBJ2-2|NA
CASRGINTGELFF
TGTGCCAGCAGGGGGATCAACACCGGGGAGCTGTTTTTT
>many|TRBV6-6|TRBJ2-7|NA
CASTDGGGTYEQYF
TGTGCCAGCACCGACGGAGGGGGTACCTACGAGCAGTACTTC
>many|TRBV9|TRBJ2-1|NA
CASSVESSHEQFF
TGTGCCAGCAGCGTAGAGTCTAGCCATGAGCAGTTCTTC
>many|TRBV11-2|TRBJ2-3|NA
CASSSRGRTDTQYF
TGTGCCAGCAGCTCGCGGGGGCGGACAGATACGCAGTATTTT
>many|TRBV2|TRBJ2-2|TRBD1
CASSGTGKLEAGELFF
TGTGCCAGCAGCGGGACAGGGAAACTAGAGGCCGGGGAGCTGTTTTTT
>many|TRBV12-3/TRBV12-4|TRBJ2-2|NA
CASTNPMGAWRRPSNTGELFF
TGTGCCAGCACAAACCCTATGGGGGCGTGGAGGAGGCCCTCCAACACCGGGGAGCTGTTTTTT